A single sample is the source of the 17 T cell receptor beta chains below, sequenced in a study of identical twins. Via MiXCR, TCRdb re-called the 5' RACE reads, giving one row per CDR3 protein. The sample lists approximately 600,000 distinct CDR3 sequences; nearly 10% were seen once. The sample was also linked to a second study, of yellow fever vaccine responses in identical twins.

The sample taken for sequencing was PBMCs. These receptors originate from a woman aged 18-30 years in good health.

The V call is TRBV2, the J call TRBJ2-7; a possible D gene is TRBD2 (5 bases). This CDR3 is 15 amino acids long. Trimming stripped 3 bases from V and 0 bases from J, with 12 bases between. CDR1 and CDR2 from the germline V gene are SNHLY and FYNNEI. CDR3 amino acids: CASSDPGKSSYEQYF. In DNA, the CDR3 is TGTGCCAGCAGTGATCCGGGAAAATCCTCCTACGAGCAGTACTTC.

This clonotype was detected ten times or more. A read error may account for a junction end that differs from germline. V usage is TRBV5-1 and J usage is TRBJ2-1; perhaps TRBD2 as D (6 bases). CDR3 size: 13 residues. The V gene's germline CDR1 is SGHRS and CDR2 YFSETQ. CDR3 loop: CASSEGGPASVFF. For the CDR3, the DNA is TGCGCCAGCAGCGAGGGAGGACCCGCCAGCGTTTTTTTC.

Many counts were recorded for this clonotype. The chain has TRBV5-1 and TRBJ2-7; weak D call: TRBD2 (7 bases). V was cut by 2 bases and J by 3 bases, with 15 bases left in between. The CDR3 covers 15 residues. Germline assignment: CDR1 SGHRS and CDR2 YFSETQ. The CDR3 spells CASSFRTGGSYEQYF. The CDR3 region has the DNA TGCGCCAGCAGCTTTAGGACGGGGGGCAGCTACGAGCAGTACTTC. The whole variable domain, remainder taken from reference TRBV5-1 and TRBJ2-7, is KAGVTQTPRYLIKTRGQQVTLSCSPISGHRSVSWYQQTPGQGLQFLFEYFSETQRNKGNFPGRFSGRQFSNSRSEMNVSTLELGDSALYLCASSFRTGGSYEQYFGPGTRLTVT.

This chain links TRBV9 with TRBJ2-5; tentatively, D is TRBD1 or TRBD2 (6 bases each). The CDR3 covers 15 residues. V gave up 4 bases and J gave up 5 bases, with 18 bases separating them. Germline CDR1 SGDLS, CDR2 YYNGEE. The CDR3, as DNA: TGTGCCAGCAGCTCCCAGATCGGGGGCGGCGAGACCCAGTACTTC. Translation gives CASSSQIGGGETQYF.

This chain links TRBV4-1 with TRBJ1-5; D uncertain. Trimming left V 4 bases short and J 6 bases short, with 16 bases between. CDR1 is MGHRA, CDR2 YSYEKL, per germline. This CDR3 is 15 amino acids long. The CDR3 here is CASSPLGRMGQPQHF. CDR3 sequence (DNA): TGCGCCAGCAGCCCCCTGGGGAGGATGGGTCAGCCCCAGCATTTT.

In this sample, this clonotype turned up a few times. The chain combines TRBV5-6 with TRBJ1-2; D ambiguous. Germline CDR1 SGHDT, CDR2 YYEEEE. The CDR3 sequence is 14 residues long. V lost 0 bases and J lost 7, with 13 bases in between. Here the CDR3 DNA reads TGTGCCAGCAGCTTGGCAACGGGCGCGGGTGGCTACACCTTC. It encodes CASSLATGAGGYTF. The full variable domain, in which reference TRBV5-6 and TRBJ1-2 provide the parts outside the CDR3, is DAGVTQSPTHLIKTRGQQVTLRCSPKSGHDTVSWYQQALGQGPQFIFQYYEEEERQRGNFPDRFSGHQFPNYSSELNVNALLLGDSALYLCASSLATGAGGYTFGSGTRLTVV.

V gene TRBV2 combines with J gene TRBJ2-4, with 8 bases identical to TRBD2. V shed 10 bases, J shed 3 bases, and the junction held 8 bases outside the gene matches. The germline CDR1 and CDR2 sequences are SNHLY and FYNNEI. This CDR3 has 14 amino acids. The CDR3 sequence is CATSGGEGKNIQYF. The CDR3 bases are TGTGCCACCTCGGGGGGGGAAGGCAAAAACATTCAGTACTTC.

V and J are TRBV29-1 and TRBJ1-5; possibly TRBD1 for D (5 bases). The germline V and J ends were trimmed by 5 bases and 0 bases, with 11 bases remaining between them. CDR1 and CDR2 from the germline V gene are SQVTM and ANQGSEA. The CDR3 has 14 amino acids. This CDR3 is CSVLTADSNQPQHF. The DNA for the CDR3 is TGCAGCGTTTTGACAGCTGATAGCAATCAGCCCCAGCATTTT. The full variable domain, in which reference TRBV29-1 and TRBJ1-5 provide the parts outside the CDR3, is SAVISQKPSRDICQRGTSLTIQCQVDSQVTMMFWYRQQPGQSLTLIATANQGSEATYESGFVIDKFPISRPNLTFSTLTVSNMSPEDSSIYLCSVLTADSNQPQHFGDGTRLSIL.

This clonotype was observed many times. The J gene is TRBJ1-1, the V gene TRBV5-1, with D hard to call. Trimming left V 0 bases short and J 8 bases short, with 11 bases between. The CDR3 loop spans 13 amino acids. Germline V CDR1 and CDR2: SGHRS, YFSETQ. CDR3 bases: TGCGCCAGCAGCTTGGGACCCGGTAACGAAGCTTTCTTT. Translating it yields CASSLGPGNEAFF.

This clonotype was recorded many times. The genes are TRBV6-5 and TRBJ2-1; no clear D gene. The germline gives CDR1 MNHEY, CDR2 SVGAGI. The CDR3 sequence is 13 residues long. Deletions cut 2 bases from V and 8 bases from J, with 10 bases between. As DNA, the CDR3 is TGTGCCAGCAGTTACCGTTTTAGGGATGAGCAGTTCTTC. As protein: CASSYRFRDEQFF.

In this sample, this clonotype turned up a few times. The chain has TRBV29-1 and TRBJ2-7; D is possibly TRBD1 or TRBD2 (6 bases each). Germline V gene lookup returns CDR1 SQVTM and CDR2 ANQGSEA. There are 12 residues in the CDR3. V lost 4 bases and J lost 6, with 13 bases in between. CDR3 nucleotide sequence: TGCAGCGTTGGCAGGGGAGGAGGCGAGCAGTACTTC. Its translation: CSVGRGGGEQYF.

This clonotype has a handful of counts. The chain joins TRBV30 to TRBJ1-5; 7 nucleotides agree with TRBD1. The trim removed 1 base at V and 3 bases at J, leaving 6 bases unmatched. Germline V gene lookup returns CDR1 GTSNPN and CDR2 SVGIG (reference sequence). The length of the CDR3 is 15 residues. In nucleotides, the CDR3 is TGTGCCTGGAGTGCACCACAGGGGAACAATCAGCCCCAGCATTTT. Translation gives CAWSAPQGNNQPQHF.

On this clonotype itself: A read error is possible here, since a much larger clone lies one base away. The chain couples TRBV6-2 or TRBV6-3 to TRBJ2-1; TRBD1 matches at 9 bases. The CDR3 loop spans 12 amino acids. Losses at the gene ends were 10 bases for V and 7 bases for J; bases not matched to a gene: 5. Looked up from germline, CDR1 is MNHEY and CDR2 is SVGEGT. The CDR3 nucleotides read TGTGCCAACAGCGACAGGGGGAATGAGCAGTTCTTC. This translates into CANSDRGNEQFF.

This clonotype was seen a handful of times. The DNA for the CDR3 is TGTGCCAGCAGCTTACGGGGGGCGGCTTTGGACGAGCAGTACTTC. Its translation is CASSLRGAALDEQYF. This chain uses TRBV7-9 with TRBJ2-7; D is perhaps TRBD2 (7 bases). CDR3 size: 15 residues. V was shortened by 2 bases and J by 5 bases, with 16 bases between the two germline ends. Germline CDR1 reads SEHNR; CDR2 reads FQNEAQ (reference sequence).

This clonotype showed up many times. The CDR3 nucleotides are TGCGCCAGCAGCTTCTTAGCGGGGGGCCGTCTATCTACAGATACGCAGTATTTT. Amino acid sequence: CASSFLAGGRLSTDTQYF. V is TRBV5-1 and J is TRBJ2-3, with 10 bases lining up with TRBD2. Trimming cost V 2 bases and J 3 bases; bases outside gene matches: 12. The CDR3 is made up of 18 amino acids. Germline CDR1 SGHRS, CDR2 YFSETQ.

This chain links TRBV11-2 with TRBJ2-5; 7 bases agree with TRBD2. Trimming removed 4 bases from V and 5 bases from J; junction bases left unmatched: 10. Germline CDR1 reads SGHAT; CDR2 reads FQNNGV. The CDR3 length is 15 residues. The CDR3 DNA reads TGTGCCAGCAGCTCCGGGACCAACGGGGGGGAGACCCAGTACTTC. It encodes CASSSGTNGGETQYF. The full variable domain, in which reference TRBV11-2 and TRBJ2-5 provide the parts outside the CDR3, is EAGVAQSPRYKIIEKRQSVAFWCNPISGHATLYWYQQILGQGPKLLIQFQNNGVVDDSQLPKDRFSAERLKGVDSTLKIQPAKLEDSAVYLCASSSGTNGGETQYFGPGTRLLVL.

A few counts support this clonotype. The DNA of the CDR3 is TGTGCCAGCAGTTACGTGTCGGCCAATCACTACGAGCAGTACTTC. Translation gives CASSYVSANHYEQYF. J is TRBJ2-7 and V is TRBV6-5; D not resolved. This CDR3 has 15 amino acids. Germline CDR1 reads MNHEY; CDR2 reads SVGAGI. Trimming left V 2 bases short and J 3 bases short, with 14 bases between.